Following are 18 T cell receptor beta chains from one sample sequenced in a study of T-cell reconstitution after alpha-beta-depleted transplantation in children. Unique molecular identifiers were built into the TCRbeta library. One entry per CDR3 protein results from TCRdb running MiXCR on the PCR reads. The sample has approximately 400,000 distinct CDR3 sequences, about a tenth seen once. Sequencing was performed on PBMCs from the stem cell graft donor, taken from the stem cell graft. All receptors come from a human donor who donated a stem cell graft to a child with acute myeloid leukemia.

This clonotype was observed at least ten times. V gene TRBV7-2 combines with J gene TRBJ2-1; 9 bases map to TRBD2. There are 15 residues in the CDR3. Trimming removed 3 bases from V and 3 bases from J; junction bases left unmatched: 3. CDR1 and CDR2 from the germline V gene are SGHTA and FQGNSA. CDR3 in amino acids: CASSLGLADYNEQFF. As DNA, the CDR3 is TGTGCCAGCAGCTTGGGACTAGCTGACTACAATGAGCAGTTCTTC.

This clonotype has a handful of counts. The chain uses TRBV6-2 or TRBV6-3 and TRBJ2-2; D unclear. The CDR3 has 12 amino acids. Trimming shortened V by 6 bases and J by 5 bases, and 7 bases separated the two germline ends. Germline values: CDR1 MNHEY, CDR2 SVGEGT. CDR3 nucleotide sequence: TGTGCCAGCAGGACCCCGACCGGGGAGCTGTTTTTT. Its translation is CASRTPTGELFF.

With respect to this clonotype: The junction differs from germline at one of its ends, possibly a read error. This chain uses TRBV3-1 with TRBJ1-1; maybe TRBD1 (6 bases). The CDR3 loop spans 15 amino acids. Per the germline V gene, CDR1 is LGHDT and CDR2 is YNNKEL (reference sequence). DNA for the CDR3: TGTGCCAGCAGCCAAATAGGGGGAATGGGCGCTGAATCTTTCTTT. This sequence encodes CASSQIGGMGAESFF.

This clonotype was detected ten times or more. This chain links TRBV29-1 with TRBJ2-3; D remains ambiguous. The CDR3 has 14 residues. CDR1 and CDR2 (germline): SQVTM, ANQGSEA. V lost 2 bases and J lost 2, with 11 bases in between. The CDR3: CSVEFGPLTDTQYF. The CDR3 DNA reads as TGCAGCGTTGAATTCGGGCCTCTCACAGATACGCAGTATTTT.

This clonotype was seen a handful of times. CDR3 sequence reads: CASSLALARDTQYF. CDR3 in DNA: TGTGCCAGCAGCTTAGCTTTAGCTAGGGATACGCAGTATTTT. V usage is TRBV7-9 and J usage is TRBJ2-3, with D unclear. Deletions cut 0 bases from V and 6 bases from J, with 10 bases between. This CDR3 is 14 amino acids long. The germline V gene has CDR1 SEHNR and CDR2 FQNEAQ (reference sequence).

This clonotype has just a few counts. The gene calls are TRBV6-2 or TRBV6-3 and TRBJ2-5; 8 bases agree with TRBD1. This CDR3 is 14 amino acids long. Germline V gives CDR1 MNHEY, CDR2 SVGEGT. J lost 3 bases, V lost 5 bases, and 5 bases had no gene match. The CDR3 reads CASSQYRGEETQYF. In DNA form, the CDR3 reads TGTGCCAGCAGTCAATACAGGGGGGAAGAGACCCAGTACTTC.

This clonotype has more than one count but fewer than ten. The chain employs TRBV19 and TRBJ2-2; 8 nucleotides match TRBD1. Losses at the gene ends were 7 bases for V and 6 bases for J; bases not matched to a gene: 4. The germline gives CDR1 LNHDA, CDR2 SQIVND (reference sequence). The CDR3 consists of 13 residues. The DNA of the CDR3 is TGTGCCAGTAATGACAGGGGACCCGGGGAGCTGTTTTTT. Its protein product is CASNDRGPGELFF.

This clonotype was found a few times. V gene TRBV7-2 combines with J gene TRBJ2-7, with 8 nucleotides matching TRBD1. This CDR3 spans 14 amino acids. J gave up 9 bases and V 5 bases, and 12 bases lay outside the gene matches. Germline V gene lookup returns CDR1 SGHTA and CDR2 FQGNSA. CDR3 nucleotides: TGTGCCAGCAGCATCGACCCCGGGACAGGAAGGCAGTACGTC. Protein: CASSIDPGTGRQYV.

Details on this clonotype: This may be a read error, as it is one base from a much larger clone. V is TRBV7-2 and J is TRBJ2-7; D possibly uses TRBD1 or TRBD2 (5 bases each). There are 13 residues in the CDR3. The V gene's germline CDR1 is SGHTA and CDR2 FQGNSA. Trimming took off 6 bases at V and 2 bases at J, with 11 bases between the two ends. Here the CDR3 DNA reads TGTGCCAGCAGAGAGGGACCAGCCTACGAGCAGTACTTC. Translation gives CASREGPAYEQYF.

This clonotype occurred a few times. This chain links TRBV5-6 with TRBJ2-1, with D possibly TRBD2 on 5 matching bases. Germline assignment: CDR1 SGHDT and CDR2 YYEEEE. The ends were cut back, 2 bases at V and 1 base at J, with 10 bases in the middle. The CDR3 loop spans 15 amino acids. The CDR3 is CASSFGDLSYNEQFF. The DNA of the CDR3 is TGTGCCAGCAGCTTCGGGGATTTATCCTACAATGAGCAGTTCTTC.

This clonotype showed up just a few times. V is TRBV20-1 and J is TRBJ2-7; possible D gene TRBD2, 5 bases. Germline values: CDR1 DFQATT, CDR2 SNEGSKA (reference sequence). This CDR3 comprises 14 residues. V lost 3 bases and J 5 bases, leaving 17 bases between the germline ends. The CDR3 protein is CSARSPGSADEQYF. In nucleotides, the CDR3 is TGCAGTGCTAGGTCTCCGGGTAGCGCGGACGAGCAGTACTTC.

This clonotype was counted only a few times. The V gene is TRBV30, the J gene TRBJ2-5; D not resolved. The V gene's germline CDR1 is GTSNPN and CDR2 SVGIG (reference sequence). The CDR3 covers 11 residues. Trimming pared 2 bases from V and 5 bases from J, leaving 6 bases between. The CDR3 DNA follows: TGTGCCTGGAGTTCTAGTGAGACCCAGTACTTC. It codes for CAWSSSETQYF.

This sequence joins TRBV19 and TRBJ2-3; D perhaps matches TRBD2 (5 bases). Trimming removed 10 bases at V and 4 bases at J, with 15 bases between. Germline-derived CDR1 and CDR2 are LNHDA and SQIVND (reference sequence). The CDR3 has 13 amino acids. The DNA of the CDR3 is TGTGCCACTTCGCGCGAGGGCCCAGATACGCAGTATTTT. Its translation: CATSREGPDTQYF.

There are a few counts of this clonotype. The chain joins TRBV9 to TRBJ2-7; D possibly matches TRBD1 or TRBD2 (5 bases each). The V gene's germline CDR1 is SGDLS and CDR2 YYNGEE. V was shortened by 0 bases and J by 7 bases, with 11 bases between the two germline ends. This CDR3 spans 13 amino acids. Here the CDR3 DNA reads TGTGCCAGCAGCGTAGGGGCAGGGAGTGAGCAGTACGTC. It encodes CASSVGAGSEQYV.

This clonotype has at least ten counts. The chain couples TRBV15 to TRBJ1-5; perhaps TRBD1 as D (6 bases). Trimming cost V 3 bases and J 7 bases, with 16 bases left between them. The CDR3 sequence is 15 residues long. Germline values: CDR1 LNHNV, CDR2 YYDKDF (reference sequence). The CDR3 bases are TGTGCCACCAGCAGTGACGGGGGGGCCGGGCAGCCCCAGCATTTT. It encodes CATSSDGGAGQPQHF.

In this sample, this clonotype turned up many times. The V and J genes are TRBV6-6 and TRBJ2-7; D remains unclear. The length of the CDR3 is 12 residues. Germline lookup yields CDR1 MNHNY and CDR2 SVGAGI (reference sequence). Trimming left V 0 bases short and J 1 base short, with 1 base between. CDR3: CASSYSSYEQYF. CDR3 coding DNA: TGTGCCAGCAGTTACTCGTCCTACGAGCAGTACTTC.

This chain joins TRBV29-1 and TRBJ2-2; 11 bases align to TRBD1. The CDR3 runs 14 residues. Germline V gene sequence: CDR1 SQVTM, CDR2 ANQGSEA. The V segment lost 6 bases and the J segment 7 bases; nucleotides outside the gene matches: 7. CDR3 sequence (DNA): TGCAGCGTGCGAGGACAGGGGGCACACGGGGAGCTGTTTTTT. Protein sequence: CSVRGQGAHGELFF.

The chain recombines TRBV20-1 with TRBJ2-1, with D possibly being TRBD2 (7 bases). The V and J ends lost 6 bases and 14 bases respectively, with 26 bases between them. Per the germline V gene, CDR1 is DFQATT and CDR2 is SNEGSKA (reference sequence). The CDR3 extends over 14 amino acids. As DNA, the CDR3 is TGCAGTGCCCGACAGGCCACGGGACTATTTTTTGAGTTCTTC. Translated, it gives CSARQATGLFFEFF.